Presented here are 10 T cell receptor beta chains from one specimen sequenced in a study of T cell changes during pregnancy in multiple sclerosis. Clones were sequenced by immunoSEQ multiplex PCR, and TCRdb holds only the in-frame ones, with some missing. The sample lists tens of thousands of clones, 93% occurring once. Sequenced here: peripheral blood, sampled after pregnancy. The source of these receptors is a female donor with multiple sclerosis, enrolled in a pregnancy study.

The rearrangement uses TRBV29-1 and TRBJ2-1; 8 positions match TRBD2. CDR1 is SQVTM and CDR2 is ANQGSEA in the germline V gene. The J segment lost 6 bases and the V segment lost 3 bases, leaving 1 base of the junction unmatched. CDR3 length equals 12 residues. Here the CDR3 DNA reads TGCAGCGTTGACGCGGGAGGCAATGAGCAGTTCTTC. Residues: CSVDAGGNEQFF.

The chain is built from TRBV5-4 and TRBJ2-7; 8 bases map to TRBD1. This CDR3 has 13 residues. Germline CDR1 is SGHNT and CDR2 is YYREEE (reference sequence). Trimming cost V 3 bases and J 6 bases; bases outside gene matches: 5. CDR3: CASSSRGLVEQYF. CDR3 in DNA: TGTGCCAGCAGCTCCAGGGGGCTAGTCGAGCAGTACTTC.

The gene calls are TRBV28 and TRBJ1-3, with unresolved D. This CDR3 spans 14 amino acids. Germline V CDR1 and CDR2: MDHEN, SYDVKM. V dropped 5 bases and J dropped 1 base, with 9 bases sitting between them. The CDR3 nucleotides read TGTGCCAGCAGTCACCCCAGTTCTGGAAACACCATATATTTT. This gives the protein CASSHPSSGNTIYF.

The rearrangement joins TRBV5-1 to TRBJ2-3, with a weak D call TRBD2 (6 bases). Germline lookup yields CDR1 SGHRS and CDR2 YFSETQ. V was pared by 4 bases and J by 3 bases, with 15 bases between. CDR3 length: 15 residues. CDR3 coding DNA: TGCGCCAGCAGCCGAGGGTTTAGCGGAACAGATACGCAGTATTTT. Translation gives CASSRGFSGTDTQYF.

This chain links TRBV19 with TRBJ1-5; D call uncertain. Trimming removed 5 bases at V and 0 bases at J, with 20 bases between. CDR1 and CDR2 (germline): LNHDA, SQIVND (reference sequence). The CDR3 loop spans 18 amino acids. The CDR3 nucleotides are TGTGCCAGTAGTCCCCCCACAGCCACGCTAATTAGCAATCAGCCCCAGCATTTT. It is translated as CASSPPTATLISNQPQHF.

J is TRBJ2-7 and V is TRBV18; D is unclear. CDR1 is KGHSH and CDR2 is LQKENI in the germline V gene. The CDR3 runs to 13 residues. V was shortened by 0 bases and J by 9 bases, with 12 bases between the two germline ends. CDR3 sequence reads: CASSPPETLGQYF. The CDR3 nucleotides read TGTGCCAGCTCACCACCGGAGACTCTTGGGCAGTACTTC.

CDR3 sequence reads: CASSLTGVGNTIYF. In DNA form, the CDR3 reads TGTGCCAGCAGTTTGACAGGGGTTGGAAACACCATATATTTT. The V gene is TRBV7-9, the J gene TRBJ1-3; 8 bases fit TRBD1. The length of the CDR3 is 14 residues. V trimming: 6 bases; J trimming: 3 bases; junction bases outside the gene matches: 4. Germline CDR1 is SEHNR and CDR2 is FQNEAQ (reference sequence).

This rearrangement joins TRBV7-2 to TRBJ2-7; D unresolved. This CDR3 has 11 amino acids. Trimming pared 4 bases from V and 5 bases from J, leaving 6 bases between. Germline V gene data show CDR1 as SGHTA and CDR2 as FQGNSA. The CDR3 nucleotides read TGTGCCAGCAGCTCCCTAAACGAGCAGTACTTC. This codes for CASSSLNEQYF.

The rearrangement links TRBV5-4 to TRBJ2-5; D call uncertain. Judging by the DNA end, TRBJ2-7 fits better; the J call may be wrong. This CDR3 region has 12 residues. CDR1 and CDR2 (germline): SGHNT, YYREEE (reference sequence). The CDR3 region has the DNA TGTGCCAGCAGCGTAGTTGGTTACGAGCAGTACTTC. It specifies CASSVVGYEQYF.

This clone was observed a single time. The CDR3 nucleotides are TGTGCCAGTAGCAGGGCGTCGGGGGAGTTACGCTACACCTTC. Translating gives CASSRASGELRYTF. The V gene is TRBV19, the J gene TRBJ1-2; a possible D gene is TRBD1 (5 bases). The V end lost 6 bases, the J end lost 9 bases, and 20 bases lay between the germline ends. Germline CDR1 is LNHDA and CDR2 is SQIVND (reference sequence). The CDR3 covers 14 residues.